This record concerns one TCR beta chain sequence. Its antigen is as yet unknown. This entry comes from a study of beta chain features in type 1 diabetes. Regarding the study as a whole: Naive, central memory and Treg TCRB repertoires appeared more alike in patients than in healthy donors. Patients with Type 1 diabetes showed moderately but significantly shorter TCRB CDR3s in all four CD4+ subsets.

As every portion of the isolated RNA was reverse transcribed, the sequencing read expressed TCRB transcripts. The study sequenced naive, central memory and regulatory T cell samples to an average of around 3.4 million reads. Sequenced by immunoSEQ multiplex PCR; TCRdb stores in-frame clones only, minus some. The data show about 170,000 clones, 7% to 9% seen once. The CDR3 runs to 18 residues. V was trimmed by 1 base and J by 5 bases, leaving 24 bases between them. Germline-derived CDR1 and CDR2 are SGHRS and YFSETQ. Sorting that relied on CD45RO/CCR7/CD25/CD127/CD95/CD27 yielded CD4+ naive, central memory, regulatory and stem cell-like memory cells.

The chain employs TRBV5-1 and TRBJ1-2, with a possible D match to TRBD1 (6 bases). Input material: central memory CD4+ T cells from blood. This TCR was recovered from a man aged 18 to 29 with type 1 diabetes. CDR3 residues: CASSLKYQPQGPGYGYTF. The CDR3 DNA reads TGCGCCAGCAGCTTGAAATACCAACCACAGGGACCCGGGTATGGCTACACCTTC.